The clone carrying this TCR beta chain has a handful of counts. The record originates from a study of blood T cell repertoires in COVID-19. Trimming left V 5 bases short and J 6 bases short, with 20 bases between. Germline CDR1 reads LNHNV; CDR2 reads YYDKDF (reference sequence). This CDR3 comprises 15 residues. Method: immunoSEQ multiplex PCR; TCRdb's copy keeps in-frame clones and lacks some. The sample records about 180,000 clones, roughly 88% being singletons. The specimen was peripheral blood. The rearrangement uses TRBV15 and TRBJ2-7; the D gene is possibly TRBD1 (6 bases). The sequence was collected from an elderly woman with acute or convalescent COVID-19. CDR3 sequence: CATSLSRDILGEQYF. CDR3 sequence (DNA): TGTGCCACCAGCCTCAGCCGGGACATCCTAGGCGAGCAGTACTTC.